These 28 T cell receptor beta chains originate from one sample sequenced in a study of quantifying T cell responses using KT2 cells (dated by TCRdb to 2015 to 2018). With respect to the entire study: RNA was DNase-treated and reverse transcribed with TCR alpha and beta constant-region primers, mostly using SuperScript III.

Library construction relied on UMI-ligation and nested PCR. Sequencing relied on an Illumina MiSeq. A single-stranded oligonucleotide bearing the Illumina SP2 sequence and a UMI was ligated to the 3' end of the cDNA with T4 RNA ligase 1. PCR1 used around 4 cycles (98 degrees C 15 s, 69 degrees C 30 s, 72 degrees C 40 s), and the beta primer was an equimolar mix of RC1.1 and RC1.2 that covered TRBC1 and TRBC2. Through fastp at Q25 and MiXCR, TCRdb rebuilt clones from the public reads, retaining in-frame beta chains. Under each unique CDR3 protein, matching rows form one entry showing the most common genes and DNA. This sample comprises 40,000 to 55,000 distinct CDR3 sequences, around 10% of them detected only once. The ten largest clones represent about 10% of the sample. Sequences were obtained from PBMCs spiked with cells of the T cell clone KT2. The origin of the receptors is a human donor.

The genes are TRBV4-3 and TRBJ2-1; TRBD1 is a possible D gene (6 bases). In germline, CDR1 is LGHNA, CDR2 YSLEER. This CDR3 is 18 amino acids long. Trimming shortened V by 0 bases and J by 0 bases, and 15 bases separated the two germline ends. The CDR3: CASSQEFYGTSSYNEQFF. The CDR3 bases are TGCGCCAGCAGCCAAGAGTTTTACGGGACAAGCTCCTACAATGAGCAGTTCTTC.

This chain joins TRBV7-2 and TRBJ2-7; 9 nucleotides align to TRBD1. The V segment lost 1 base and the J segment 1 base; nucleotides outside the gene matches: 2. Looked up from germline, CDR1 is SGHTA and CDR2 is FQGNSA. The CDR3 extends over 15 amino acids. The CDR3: CASSLVGQGSYEQYF. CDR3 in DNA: TGTGCCAGCAGCTTAGTGGGACAGGGATCCTACGAGCAGTACTTC.

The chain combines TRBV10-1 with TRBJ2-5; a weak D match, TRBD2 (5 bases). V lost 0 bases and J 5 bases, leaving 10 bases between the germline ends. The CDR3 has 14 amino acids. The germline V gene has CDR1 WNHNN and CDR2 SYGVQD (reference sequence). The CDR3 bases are TGCGCCAGCAGTGAGTCCGGCGGCGGGGAGACCCAGTACTTC. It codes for CASSESGGGETQYF.

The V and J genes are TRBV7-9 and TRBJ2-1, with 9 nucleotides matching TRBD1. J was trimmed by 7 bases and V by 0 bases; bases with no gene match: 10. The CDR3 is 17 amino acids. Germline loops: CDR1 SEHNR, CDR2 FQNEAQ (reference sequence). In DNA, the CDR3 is TGTGCCAGCAGCTTAGCGCCCGGGGACAGGGCCGCTAATGAGCAGTTCTTC. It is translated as CASSLAPGDRAANEQFF.

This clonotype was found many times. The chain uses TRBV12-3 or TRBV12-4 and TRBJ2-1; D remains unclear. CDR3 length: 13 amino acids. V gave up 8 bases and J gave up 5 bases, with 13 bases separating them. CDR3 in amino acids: CASLDGQDNEQFF. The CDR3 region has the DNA TGTGCCAGCCTGGACGGTCAAGACAATGAGCAGTTCTTC.

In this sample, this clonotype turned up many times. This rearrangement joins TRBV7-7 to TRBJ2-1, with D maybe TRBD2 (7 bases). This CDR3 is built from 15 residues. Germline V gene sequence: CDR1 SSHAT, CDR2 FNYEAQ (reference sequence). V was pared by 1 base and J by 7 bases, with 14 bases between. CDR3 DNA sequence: TGTGCCAGCAGCTTAGTTCGGGGGGCGGAAAATGAGCAGTTCTTC. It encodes CASSLVRGAENEQFF.

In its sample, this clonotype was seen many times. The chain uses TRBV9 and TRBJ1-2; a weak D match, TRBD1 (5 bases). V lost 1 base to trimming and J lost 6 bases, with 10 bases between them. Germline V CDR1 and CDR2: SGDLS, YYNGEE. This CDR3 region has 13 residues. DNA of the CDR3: TGTGCCAGCAGCGTAAAGCAGGGAGATGGCTACACCTTC. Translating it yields CASSVKQGDGYTF.

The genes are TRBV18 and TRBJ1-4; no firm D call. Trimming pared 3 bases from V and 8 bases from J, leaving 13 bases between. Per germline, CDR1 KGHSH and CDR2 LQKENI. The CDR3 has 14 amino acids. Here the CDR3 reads CASSPSQLGEKLFF. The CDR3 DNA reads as TGTGCCAGCTCACCGAGTCAGTTGGGGGAAAAACTGTTTTTT.

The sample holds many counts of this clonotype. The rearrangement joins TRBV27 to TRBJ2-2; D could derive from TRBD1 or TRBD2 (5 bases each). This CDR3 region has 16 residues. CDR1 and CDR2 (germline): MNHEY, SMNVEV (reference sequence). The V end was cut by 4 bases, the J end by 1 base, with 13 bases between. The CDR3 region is CASSSGRNRNTGELFF. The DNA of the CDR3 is TGTGCCAGCAGTTCGGGACGTAACAGGAACACCGGGGAGCTGTTTTTT.

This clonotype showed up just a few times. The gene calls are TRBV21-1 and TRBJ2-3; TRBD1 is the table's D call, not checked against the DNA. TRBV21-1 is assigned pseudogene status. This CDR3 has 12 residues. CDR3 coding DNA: TGTGCCAGCAGATTACAGGCAGATACGCAGTATTTT. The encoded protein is CASRLQADTQYF.

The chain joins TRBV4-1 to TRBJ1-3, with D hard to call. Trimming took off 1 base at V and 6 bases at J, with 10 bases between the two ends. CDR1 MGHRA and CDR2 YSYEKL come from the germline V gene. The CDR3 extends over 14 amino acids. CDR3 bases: TGCGCCAGCAGCCAAGGCATAGTCTCAAACACCATATATTTT. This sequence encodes CASSQGIVSNTIYF.

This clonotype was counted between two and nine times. The CDR3 protein is CATSGTSGRYGTDTQYF. The CDR3 DNA follows: TGTGCCACATCCGGGACTAGCGGGAGATACGGCACAGATACGCAGTATTTT. V is TRBV10-3 and J is TRBJ2-3; 14 bases are shared with TRBD2. The germline V gene encodes CDR1 ENHRY and CDR2 SYGVKD. The J segment lost 1 base and the V segment lost 10 bases, leaving 10 bases of the junction unmatched. This CDR3 has 17 amino acids.

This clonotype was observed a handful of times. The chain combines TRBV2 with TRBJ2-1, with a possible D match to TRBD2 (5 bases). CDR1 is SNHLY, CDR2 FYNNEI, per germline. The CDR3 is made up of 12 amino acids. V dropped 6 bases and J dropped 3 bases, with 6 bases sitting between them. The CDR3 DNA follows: TGTGCCAGCAGGGACTTCTACAATGAGCAGTTCTTC. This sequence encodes CASRDFYNEQFF.

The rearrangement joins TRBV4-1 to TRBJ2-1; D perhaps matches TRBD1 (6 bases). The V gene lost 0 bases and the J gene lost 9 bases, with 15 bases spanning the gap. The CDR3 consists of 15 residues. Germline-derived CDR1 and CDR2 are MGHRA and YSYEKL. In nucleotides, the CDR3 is TGCGCCAGCAGCCAAGATGGGGGCCTTGTCGGTGAGCAGTTCTTC. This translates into CASSQDGGLVGEQFF.

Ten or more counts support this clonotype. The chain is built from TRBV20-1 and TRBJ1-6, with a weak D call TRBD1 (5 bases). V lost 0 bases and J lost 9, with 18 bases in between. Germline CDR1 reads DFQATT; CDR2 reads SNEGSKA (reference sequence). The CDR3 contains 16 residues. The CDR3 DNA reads TGCAGTGCTAGAGATTTGCCGGGACCGGGACTTTCACCCCTCCACTTT. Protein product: CSARDLPGPGLSPLHF.

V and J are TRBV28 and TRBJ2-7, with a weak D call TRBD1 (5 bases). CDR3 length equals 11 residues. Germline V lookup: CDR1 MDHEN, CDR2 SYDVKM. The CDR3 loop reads CASSTAGSHTV. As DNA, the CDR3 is TGTGCCAGCAGTACAGCAGGGTCCCATACGGTC.

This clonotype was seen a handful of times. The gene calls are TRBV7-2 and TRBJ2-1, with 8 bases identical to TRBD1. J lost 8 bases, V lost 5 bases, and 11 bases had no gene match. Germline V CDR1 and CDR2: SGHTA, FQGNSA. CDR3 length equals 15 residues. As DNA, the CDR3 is TGTGCCAGCAGCCCGGACAGGGTGCGTTGGGATGAGCAGTTCTTC. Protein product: CASSPDRVRWDEQFF.

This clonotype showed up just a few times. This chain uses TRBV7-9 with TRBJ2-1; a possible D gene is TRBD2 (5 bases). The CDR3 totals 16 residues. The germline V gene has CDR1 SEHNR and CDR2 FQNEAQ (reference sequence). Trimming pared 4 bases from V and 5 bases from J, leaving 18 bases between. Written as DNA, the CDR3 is TGTGCCAGCAGCTCGGACTCTCGGCGGTATAACAATGAGCAGTTCTTC. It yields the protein CASSSDSRRYNNEQFF.

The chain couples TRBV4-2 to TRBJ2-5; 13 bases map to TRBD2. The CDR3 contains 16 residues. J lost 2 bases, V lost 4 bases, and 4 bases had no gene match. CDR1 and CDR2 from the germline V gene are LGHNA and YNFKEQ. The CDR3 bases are TGTGCCAGCAGCCGGCGGACTAGCGGGAGTCAAGAGACCCAGTACTTC. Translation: CASSRRTSGSQETQYF.

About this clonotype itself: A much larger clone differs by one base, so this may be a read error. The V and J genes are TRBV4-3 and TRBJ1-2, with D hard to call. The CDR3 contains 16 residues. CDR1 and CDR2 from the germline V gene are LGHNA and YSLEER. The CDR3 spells CASSQEQSGLNYGYNF. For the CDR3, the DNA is TGCGCCAGCAGCCAAGAGCAATCAGGTCTAAACTATGGCTACAACTTC.

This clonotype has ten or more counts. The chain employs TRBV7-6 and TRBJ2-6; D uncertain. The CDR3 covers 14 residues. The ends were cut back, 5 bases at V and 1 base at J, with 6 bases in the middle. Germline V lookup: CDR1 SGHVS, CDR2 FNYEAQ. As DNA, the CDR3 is TGTGCCAGCAGCCCCAGTTCTGGGGCCAACGTCCTGACTTTC. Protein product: CASSPSSGANVLTF.

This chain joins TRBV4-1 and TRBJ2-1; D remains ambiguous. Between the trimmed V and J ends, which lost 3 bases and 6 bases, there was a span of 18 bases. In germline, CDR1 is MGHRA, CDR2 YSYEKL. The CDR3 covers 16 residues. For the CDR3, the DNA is TGCGCCAGCAGCCATTGGGGAAGGGTCGTGGGCAATGAGCAGTTCTTC. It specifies CASSHWGRVVGNEQFF.

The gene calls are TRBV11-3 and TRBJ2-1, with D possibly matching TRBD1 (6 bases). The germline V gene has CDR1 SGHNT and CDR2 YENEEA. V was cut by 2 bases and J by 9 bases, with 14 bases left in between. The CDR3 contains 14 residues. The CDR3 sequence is CASSLISRGAEQFF. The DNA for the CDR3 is TGTGCCAGCAGCTTAATCTCCAGGGGCGCTGAGCAGTTCTTC.

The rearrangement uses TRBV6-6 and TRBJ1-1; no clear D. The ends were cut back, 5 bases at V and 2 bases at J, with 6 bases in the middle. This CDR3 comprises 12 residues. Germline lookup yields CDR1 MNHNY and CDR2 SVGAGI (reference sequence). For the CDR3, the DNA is TGTGCCAGCAGTCGCCACAACACTGAAGCTTTCTTT. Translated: CASSRHNTEAFF.

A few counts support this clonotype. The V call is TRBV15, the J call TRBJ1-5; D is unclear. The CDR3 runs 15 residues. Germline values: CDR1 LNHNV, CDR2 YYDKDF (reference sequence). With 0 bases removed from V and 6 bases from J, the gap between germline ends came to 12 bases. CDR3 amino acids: CATSRELSLFQPQHF. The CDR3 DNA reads TGTGCCACCAGCAGAGAACTATCGCTATTTCAGCCCCAGCATTTT.

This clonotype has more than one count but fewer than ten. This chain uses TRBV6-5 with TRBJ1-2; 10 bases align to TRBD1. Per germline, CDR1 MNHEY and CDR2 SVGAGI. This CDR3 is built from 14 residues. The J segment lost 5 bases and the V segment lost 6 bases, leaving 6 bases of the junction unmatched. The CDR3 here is CASRPGQGRYGYTF. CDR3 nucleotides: TGTGCCAGCAGGCCGGGACAGGGGCGGTATGGCTACACCTTC.

The CDR3 reads CASRKNRMGANQPQHF. For the CDR3, the DNA is TGTGCCAGCAGGAAGAACAGGATGGGGGCTAATCAGCCCCAGCATTTT. The chain combines TRBV6-1 with TRBJ1-5; D perhaps matches TRBD1 (6 bases). The CDR3 length is 16 residues. V gave up 6 bases and J gave up 4 bases, with 19 bases separating them. The germline V gene has CDR1 MNHNS and CDR2 SASEGT.

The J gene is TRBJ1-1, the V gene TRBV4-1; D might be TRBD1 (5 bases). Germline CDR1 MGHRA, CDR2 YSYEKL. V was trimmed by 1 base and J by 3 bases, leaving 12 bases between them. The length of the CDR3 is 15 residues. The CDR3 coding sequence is TGCGCCAGCAGCCAAGGCAGGGAGAGGGACACTGAAGCTTTCTTT. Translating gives CASSQGRERDTEAFF.